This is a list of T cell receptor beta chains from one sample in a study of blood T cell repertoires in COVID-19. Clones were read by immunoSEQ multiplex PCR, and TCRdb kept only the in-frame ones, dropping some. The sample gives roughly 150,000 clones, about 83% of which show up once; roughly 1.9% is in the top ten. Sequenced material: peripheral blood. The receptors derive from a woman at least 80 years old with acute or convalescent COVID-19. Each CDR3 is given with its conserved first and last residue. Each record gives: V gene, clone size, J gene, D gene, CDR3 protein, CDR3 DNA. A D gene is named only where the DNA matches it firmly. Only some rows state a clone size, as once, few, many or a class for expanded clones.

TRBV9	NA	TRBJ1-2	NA	CASSVATGSDGYTF	TGTGCCAGCAGCGTAGCGACAGGATCCGATGGCTACACCTTC
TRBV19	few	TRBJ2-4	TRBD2	CASSSSGSVIQYF	TGTGCCAGTAGTAGTAGCGGGAGTGTCATTCAGTACTTC
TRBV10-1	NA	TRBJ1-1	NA	CASSDQGGSRGTEAFF	TGCGCCAGCAGTGACCAGGGAGGGAGTAGGGGCACTGAAGCTTTCTTT
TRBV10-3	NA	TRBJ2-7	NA	CAISDSTQTSYEQYF	TGTGCCATCAGTGACTCAACCCAGACTTCCTACGAGCAGTACTTC
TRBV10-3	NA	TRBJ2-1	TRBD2	CAISSGGNNEQFF	TGTGCCATCAGTAGCGGGGGGAACAATGAGCAGTTCTTC
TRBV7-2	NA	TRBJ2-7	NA	CASSPGGGPYEQYF	TGTGCCAGCTCTCCCGGGGGAGGTCCCTACGAGCAGTACTTC
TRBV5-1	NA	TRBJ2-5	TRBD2	CASHSGRGGETQYF	TGCGCCAGCCATAGCGGGAGGGGCGGTGAGACCCAGTACTTC
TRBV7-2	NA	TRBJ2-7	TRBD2	CASSLAVAGDPDEQYF	TGTGCCAGCAGCTTAGCGGTCGCGGGAGATCCCGACGAGCAGTACTTC
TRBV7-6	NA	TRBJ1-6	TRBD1	CASSSTLLGGANNSPLHF	TGTGCCAGCAGCTCAACACTCCTAGGGGGCGCAAATAATTCACCCCTCCACTTT
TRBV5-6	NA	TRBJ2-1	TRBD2	CASSSRGETYNEQFF	TGTGCCAGCAGCTCTCGGGGGGAAACCTACAATGAGCAGTTCTTC
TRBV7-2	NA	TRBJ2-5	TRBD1	CASSLGTGVETQYF	TGTGCCAGCAGCTTGGGGACAGGGGTGGAGACCCAGTACTTC
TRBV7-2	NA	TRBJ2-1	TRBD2	CASSLERLAGGRYNEQFF	TGTGCCAGCAGCTTAGAACGCCTAGCGGGGGGGCGTTACAATGAGCAGTTCTTC
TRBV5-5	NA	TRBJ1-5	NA	CASSLPGTQPQHF	TGTGCCAGCAGCTTACCGGGGACACAGCCCCAGCATTTT
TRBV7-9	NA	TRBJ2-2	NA	CASSWTPNTGELFF	TGTGCCAGCAGCTGGACACCTAACACCGGGGAGCTGTTTTTT
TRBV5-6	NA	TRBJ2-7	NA	CATHGVSNHEQYF	TGTGCCACCCACGGGGTCAGCAATCACGAGCAGTACTTC
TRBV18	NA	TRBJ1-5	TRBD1	CASSPSGGGQPQHF	TGTGCCAGCTCACCCTCAGGGGGCGGTCAGCCCCAGCATTTT
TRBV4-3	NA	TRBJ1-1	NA	CASSQTWTANTEAFF	TGCGCCAGCAGCCAAACTTGGACAGCTAACACTGAAGCTTTCTTT
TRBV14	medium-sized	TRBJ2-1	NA	CASSQDARSYNEQFF	TGTGCCAGCAGCCAAGATGCTAGGTCCTACAATGAGCAGTTCTTC
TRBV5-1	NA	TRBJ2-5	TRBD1	CASSLGTGVWETQYF	TGCGCCAGCAGCTTGGGTACAGGGGTATGGGAGACCCAGTACTTC
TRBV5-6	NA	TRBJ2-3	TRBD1	CASSLPGQGTDTQYF	TGTGCCAGCAGCTTGCCGGGACAGGGAACAGATACGCAGTATTTT
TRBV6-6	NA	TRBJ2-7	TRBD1	CASSLDRVVGEQYF	TGTGCCAGCAGTCTAGACAGGGTAGTAGGCGAGCAGTACTTC
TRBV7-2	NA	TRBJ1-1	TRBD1	CASSLGSGGWTEAFF	TGTGCCAGCAGCTTAGGGTCAGGGGGATGGACTGAAGCTTTCTTT
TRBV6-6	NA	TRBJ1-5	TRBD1	CASKGTGGFQPQHF	TGTGCCAGCAAAGGGACAGGGGGCTTTCAGCCCCAGCATTTT
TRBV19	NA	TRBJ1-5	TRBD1	CASSQGQASNQPQHF	TGTGCCAGTTCACAGGGACAGGCGAGCAATCAGCCCCAGCATTTT
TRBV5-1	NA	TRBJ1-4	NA	CASSLARGTTNEKLFF	TGCGCCAGCAGCTTGGCCCGGGGGACAACTAATGAAAAACTGTTTTTT
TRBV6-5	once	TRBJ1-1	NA	CASSGRGDTEAFF	TGTGCCAGCTCCGGCCGGGGAGACACTGAAGCTTTCTTT
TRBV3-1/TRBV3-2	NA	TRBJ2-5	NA	CASSQVTGMETQYF	TGTGCCAGCAGCCAAGTCACAGGGATGGAGACCCAGTACTTC
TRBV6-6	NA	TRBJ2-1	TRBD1	CASSRQGTYDEQFF	TGTGCCAGCAGTAGACAGGGGACCTACGATGAGCAGTTCTTC
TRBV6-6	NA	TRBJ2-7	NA	CASSGQGGEYEQYF	TGTGCCAGCAGCGGACAGGGAGGGGAGTACGAGCAGTACTTC
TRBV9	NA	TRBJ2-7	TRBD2	CASSVGLDPSGSGEQYF	TGTGCCAGCAGCGTAGGCCTTGACCCTAGCGGGTCTGGGGAGCAGTACTTC
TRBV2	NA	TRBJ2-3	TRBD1	CASSIIQGGDTQYF	TGTGCCAGCAGTATAATACAGGGGGGAGATACGCAGTATTTT
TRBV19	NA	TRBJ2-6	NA	CASSLLPGFSGANVLTF	TGTGCCAGTAGCCTCCTGCCAGGGTTCTCTGGGGCCAACGTCCTGACTTTC
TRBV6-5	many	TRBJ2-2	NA	CASSLGQLHTGELFF	TGTGCCAGCAGCCTCGGACAGTTACACACCGGGGAGCTGTTTTTT
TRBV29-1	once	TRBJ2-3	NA	CSVETRTATDTQYF	TGCAGCGTTGAAACGAGAACAGCAACAGATACGCAGTATTTT
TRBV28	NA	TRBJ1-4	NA	CASSAGRKVEKLFF	TGTGCCAGCAGTGCTGGGAGGAAAGTTGAAAAACTGTTTTTT
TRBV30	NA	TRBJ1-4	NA	CAWSVQPNEKLFF	TGTGCCTGGAGTGTACAGCCGAATGAAAAACTGTTTTTT
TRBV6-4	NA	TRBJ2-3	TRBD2	CASPKRRRVSGRDTQYF	TGTGCCAGCCCTAAAAGACGGAGAGTTAGCGGGAGGGATACGCAGTATTTT
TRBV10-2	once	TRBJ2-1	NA	CASSESRNEQFF	TGCGCCAGCAGTGAGTCGAGAAATGAGCAGTTCTTC
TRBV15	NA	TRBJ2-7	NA	CATSRGAGDEQYF	TGTGCCACCAGCAGAGGGGCAGGGGACGAGCAGTACTTC
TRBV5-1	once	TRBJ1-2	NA	CASSSGQLGYGYTF	TGCGCCAGCAGCAGCGGACAGTTGGGCTATGGCTACACCTTC
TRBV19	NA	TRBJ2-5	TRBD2	CASSIEGLAEGYQETQYF	TGTGCCAGTAGTATAGAAGGACTAGCGGAAGGGTACCAAGAGACCCAGTACTTC
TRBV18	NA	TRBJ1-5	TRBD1	CASSPLDRGDNQPQHF	TGTGCCAGCTCACCACTAGACAGGGGGGATAATCAGCCCCAGCATTTT
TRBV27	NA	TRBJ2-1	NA	CASKTLGIYRSSYNEQFF	TGTGCCAGCAAAACTCTCGGAATTTACAGATCCTCCTACAATGAGCAGTTCTTC
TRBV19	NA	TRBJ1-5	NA	CASMWGGDQPQHF	TGTGCCAGTATGTGGGGCGGAGATCAGCCCCAGCATTTT
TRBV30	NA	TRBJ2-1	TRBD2	CAWSVRLLAGVGNEQFF	TGTGCCTGGAGTGTCCGGCTCCTAGCGGGAGTAGGTAATGAGCAGTTCTTC
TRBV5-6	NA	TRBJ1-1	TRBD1	CASSWTGRTTEAFF	TGTGCCAGCAGCTGGACAGGGAGAACCACTGAAGCTTTCTTT
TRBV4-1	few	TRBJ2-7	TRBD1	CASSQDSGQGIWGEQYF	TGCGCCAGCAGCCAAGATTCAGGACAGGGGATATGGGGTGAGCAGTACTTC
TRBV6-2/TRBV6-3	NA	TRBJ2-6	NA	CASSYTGKGGNVLTF	TGTGCCAGCAGTTATACGGGGAAAGGAGGCAACGTCCTGACTTTC
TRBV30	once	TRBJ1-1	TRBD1	CASDRDRGREAFF	TGTGCCTCGGACCGGGACAGGGGCCGTGAAGCTTTCTTT
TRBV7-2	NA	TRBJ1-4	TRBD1	CASRKGGTGLNEKLFF	TGTGCCAGCAGGAAGGGGGGGACAGGCCTGAATGAAAAACTGTTTTTT
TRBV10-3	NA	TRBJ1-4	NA	CAISESRINEKLFF	TGTGCCATCAGTGAGTCGAGGATTAATGAAAAACTGTTTTTT
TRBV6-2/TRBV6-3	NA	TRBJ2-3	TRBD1	CASSVQGPDTQYF	TGTGCCAGCAGCGTACAGGGGCCAGATACGCAGTATTTT
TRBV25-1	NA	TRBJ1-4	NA	CASSVQGKEKLFF	TGTGCCAGCAGTGTTCAGGGAAAGGAAAAACTGTTTTTT
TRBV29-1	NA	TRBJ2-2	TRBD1	CSAGTGSTGELFF	TGCAGCGCTGGGACAGGGTCGACCGGGGAGCTGTTTTTT
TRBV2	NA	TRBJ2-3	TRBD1	CASKQGAWNTQYF	TGTGCCAGTAAACAGGGGGCATGGAATACGCAGTATTTT
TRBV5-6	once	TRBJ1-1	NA	CASSLRQDSLVTEAFF	TGTGCCAGCAGCTTGCGGCAGGACTCGTTGGTAACTGAAGCTTTCTTT
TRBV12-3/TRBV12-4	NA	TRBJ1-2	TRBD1	CASSGQGYGYTF	TGTGCCAGCAGTGGACAGGGTTATGGCTACACCTTC